This T cell receptor (beta chain) was captured in a study of T cell repertoires in cytomegalovirus infection. This clonotype was seen more than once but under ten times. Its antigen is still unknown. Germline assignment: CDR1 LNHDA and CDR2 SQIVND (reference sequence). CDR3 length: 17 amino acids. Losses at the gene ends were 2 bases for V and 1 base for J; bases not matched to a gene: 4. Each CDR3 protein is one row after TCRdb ran MiXCR on the reads. The data hold roughly 350,000 distinct CDR3 sequences, with about a third observed a single time. The sample in question was cultured PBMCs, obtained from culture after CMV antigen stimulation. The clonotype comes from a human donor in good health (CMV status not recorded). Some clones in this sample may be carry-over from other donors' samples. The V call is TRBV19, the J call TRBJ2-1, with 11 bases lining up with TRBD2. The CDR3 region is CASSITTSGKSYNEQFF. The CDR3 DNA follows: TGTGCCAGTAGTATAACGACTAGCGGGAAATCCTACAATGAGCAGTTCTTC.